The clone carrying this TCR beta chain came up once. Its antigen remains unidentified. Each of the CD4+ naive, central memory, regulatory and stem cell-like memory populations was sorted via CD45RO/CCR7/CD25/CD127/CD95/CD27. All of the sorted populations showed purity greater than 98%. These data originate in a study of beta chain features in type 1 diabetes. Germline CDR1 is MNHNY and CDR2 is SVGAGI (reference sequence). Trimming removed 8 bases at V and 9 bases at J, with 16 bases between. This CDR3 is 12 amino acids long. Overall study findings and caveats: Patients' naive, central memory and regulatory TCRB repertoires appeared more alike than those of healthy donors. cDNA-based sequencing might over-represent cells highly expressing TCR. Moderate yet significant TCRB CDR3 shortening was seen in Type 1 diabetes patients in all four CD4+ subsets.

Reverse transcribing all isolated RNA meant expressed TCRB transcripts were sequenced. Method: immunoSEQ multiplex PCR; TCRdb's copy keeps in-frame clones and lacks some. This sample yields around 40,000 clones, of which approximately 62% are seen a single time; about 1.6% belongs to the top ten. The clonotype originates from a man under 40 with type 1 diabetes. Some clones in this sample may be carry-over from other donors' samples. Sequencing input: Tregs from blood. The chain has TRBV6-6 and TRBJ1-2; D not certain. The CDR3 reads CASLVRLGSYTF. CDR3 in DNA: TGTGCCAGCTTGGTGAGGCTTGGTAGCTACACCTTC.